This TCR beta chain was profiled in a study of T cell responses to AZD1222 COVID-19 vaccine. The assay was immunoSEQ multiplex PCR, and TCRdb's table has in-frame clones only and misses some. The sample yields around 20,000 clones, approximately 81% seen once. About this clone itself: The antigen is not known.

The V end lost 6 bases, the J end lost 6 bases, and 15 bases lay between the germline ends. The CDR3 spans 14 residues. CDR1 is MNHEY, CDR2 SMNVEV, per germline (reference sequence). The study, taken as a whole, reports: It should be noted that donors were predominantly white British and more often female, and clonal diversity was possibly underestimated. Just a handful of AZD1222 recipients were seropositive at baseline. Spike as a whole was targeted by vaccine-associated CD4 TCRs, dominant at 160-218 and 743-854. No repertoire was sampled before or during the peak T cell response, only after it.

The chain recombines TRBV27 with TRBJ1-5; D might be TRBD1 (6 bases). The source is an adult who received the AZD1222 COVID-19 vaccine. The sample consisted of peripheral blood, taken 28 days after the second AZD1222 dose. The CDR3 loop reads CASRPNREGQPQHF. The CDR3 DNA reads as TGTGCCAGCAGGCCAAACAGGGAGGGTCAGCCCCAGCATTTT.